Below are 3 T cell receptor beta chains sequenced from a single sample in a study of cytotoxic CD8 clonotypes in ibrutinib-treated CLL. The table came from immunoSEQ multiplex PCR; TCRdb's copy has only in-frame clones and leaves some out. The data contain roughly 56,000 clones, about three quarters of them singletons. The sequencing used PBMCs, collected after 12 months of ibrutinib treatment. Every receptor here comes from a human donor with chronic lymphocytic leukemia.

The gene calls are TRBV7-9 and TRBJ2-7; 8 nucleotides agree with TRBD1. CDR3 length equals 13 residues. The V gene's germline CDR1 is SEHNR and CDR2 FQNEAQ (reference sequence). With 6 bases clipped from V and 3 bases from J, the junction kept 4 bases outside the gene matches. CDR3 in amino acids: CASSRGQGYEQYF. The CDR3 DNA is TGTGCCAGCAGTCGTGGACAGGGCTACGAGCAGTACTTC.

The chain is built from TRBV30 and TRBJ2-7, with a weak D call TRBD2 (6 bases). In germline, CDR1 is GTSNPN, CDR2 SVGIG (reference sequence). V lost 5 bases to trimming and J lost 6 bases, with 20 bases between them. The CDR3 consists of 14 residues. The CDR3 DNA reads TGTGCCTGGGGGAAAGGGACTTTCCAGTTCGAGCAGTACTTC. Its translation is CAWGKGTFQFEQYF.

The gene calls are TRBV9 and TRBJ2-2, with unresolved D. V gave up 0 bases and J gave up 2 bases, with 5 bases separating them. This CDR3 is built from 14 residues. The V gene's germline CDR1 is SGDLS and CDR2 YYNGEE. The CDR3 DNA is TGTGCCAGCAGCGTAGCAGGAAACACCGGGGAGCTGTTTTTT. It translates to CASSVAGNTGELFF.